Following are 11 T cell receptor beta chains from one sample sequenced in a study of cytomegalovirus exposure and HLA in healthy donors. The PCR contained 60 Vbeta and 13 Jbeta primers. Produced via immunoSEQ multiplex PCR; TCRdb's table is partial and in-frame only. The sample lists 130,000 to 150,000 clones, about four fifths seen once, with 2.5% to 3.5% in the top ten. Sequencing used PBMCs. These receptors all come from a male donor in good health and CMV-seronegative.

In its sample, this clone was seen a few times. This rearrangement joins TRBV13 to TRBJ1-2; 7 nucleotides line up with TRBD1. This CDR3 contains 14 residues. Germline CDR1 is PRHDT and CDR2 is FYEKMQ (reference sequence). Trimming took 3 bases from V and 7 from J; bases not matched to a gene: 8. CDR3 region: CASSFGTVRGGYTF. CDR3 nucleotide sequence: TGTGCCAGCAGCTTTGGGACAGTTAGGGGTGGCTACACCTTC.

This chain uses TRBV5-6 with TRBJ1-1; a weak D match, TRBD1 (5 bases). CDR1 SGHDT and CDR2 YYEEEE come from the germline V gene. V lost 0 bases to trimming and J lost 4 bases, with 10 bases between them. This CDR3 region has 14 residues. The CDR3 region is CASSLVARATEAFF. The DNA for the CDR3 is TGTGCCAGCAGCTTGGTAGCCAGGGCCACTGAAGCTTTCTTT.

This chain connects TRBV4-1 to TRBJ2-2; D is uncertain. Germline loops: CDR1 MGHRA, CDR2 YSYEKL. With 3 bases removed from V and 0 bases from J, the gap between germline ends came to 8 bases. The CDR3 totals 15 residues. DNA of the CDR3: TGCGCCAGCAGCCAGGTGGGCCCGAACACCGGGGAGCTGTTTTTT. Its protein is CASSQVGPNTGELFF.

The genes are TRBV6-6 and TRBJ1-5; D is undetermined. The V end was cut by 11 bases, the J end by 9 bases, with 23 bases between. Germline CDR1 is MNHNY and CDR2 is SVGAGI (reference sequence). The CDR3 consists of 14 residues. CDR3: CALTSLHGAGPQHF. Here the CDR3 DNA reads TGTGCCCTTACCTCTCTCCACGGCGCGGGGCCCCAGCATTTT.

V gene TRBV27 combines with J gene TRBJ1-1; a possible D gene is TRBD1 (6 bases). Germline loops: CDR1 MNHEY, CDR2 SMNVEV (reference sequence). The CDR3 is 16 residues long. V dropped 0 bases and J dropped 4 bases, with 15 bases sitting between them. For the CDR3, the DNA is TGTGCCAGCAGTTTATCCGGTGGGAGGGGGTTCACTGAAGCTTTCTTT. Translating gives CASSLSGGRGFTEAFF.

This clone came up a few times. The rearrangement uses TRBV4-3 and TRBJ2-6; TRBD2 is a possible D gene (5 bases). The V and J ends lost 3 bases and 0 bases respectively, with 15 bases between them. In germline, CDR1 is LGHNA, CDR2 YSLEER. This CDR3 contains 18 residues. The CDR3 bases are TGCGCCAGCAGCCAGGGCCCCTCGGGGTCCTCTGGGGCCAACGTCCTGACTTTC. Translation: CASSQGPSGSSGANVLTF.

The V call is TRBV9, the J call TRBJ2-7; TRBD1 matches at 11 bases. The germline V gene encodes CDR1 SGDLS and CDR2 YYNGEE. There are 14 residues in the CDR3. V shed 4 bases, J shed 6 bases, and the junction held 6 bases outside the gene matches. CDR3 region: CASSTRTGGAEQYF. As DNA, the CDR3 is TGTGCCAGCAGCACTCGGACAGGGGGCGCCGAGCAGTACTTC. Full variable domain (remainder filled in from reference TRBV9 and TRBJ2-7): DSGVTQTPKHLITATGQRVTLRCSPRSGDLSVYWYQQSLDQGLQFLIQYYNGEERAKGNILERFSAQQFPDLHSELNLSSLELGDSALYFCASSTRTGGAEQYFGPGTRLTVT.

The CDR3 spells CASGASGGADTQYF. In DNA form, the CDR3 reads TGCGCCAGCGGAGCTAGCGGGGGAGCAGATACGCAGTATTTT. V gene TRBV5-1 combines with J gene TRBJ2-3, with 10 nucleotides matching TRBD2. In germline, CDR1 is SGHRS, CDR2 YFSETQ. Losses at the gene ends were 7 bases for V and 4 bases for J; bases not matched to a gene: 6. The CDR3 is made up of 14 amino acids.

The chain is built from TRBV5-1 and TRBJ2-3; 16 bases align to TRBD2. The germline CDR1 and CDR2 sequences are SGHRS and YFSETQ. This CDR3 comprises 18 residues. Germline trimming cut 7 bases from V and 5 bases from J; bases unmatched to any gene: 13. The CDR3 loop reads CASASGTSGRAQLDTQYF. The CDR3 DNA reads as TGCGCCAGCGCCTCGGGGACTAGCGGGAGGGCGCAGCTAGATACGCAGTATTTT.

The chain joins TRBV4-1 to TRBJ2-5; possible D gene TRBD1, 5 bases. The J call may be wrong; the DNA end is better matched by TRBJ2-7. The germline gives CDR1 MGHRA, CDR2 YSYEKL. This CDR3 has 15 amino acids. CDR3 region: CASSQVLTDTYEQYF. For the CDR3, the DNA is TGCGCCAGCAGCCAAGTTTTGACAGATACCTACGAGCAGTACTTC.

The CDR3 sequence is CASRGDRPPYEQYF. In DNA, the CDR3 is TGTGCCAGCAGGGGGGACAGACCTCCCTACGAGCAGTACTTC. The V gene is TRBV27, the J gene TRBJ2-7; 7 bases are shared with TRBD1. The V and J ends lost 6 bases and 2 bases, in that order; junction bases with no gene match: 7. Germline V CDR1 and CDR2: MNHEY, SMNVEV (reference sequence). The CDR3 length is 14 residues.